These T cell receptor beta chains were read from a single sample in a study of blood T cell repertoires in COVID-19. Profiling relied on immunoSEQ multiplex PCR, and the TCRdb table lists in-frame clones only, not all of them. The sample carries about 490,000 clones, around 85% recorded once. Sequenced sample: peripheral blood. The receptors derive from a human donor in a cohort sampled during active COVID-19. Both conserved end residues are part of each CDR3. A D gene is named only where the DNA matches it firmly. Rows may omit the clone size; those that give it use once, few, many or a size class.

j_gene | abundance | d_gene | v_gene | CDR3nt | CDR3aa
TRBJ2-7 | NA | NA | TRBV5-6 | TGTGCCAGCAGCTTGGGGTCTCGGGTATACTACGAGCAGTACTTC | CASSLGSRVYYEQYF
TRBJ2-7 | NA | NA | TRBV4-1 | TGCGCCAGCAGCCAAGACGCGGATTACTACGAGCAGTACTTC | CASSQDADYYEQYF
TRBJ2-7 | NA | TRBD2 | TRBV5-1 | TGCGCCAGCAGCCTGACTAGCGGGAGTTCCTACGAGCAGTACTTC | CASSLTSGSSYEQYF
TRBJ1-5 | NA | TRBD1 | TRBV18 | TGTGCCAGCTCGCCGGGGGACAGGGCCATGAATAGCAATCAGCCCCAGCATTTT | CASSPGDRAMNSNQPQHF
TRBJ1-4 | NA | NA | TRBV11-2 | TGTGCCAGCAGCCCAACCAGGGGAACTAATGAAAAACTGTTTTTT | CASSPTRGTNEKLFF
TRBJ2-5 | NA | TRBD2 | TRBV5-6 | TGTGCCAGCAGCTTCAGGATGACTAGCGGGAGTTCAGAGACCCAGTACTTC | CASSFRMTSGSSETQYF
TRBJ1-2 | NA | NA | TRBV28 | TGTGCCAGCAGTTTCCGACAGATGTATGGCTACACCTTC | CASSFRQMYGYTF
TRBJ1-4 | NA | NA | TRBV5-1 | TGCGCCAGCAGCTTGGTAGAATCAATGGCAGGGAGGATAATGGAAAAACTGTTTTTT | CASSLVESMAGRIMEKLFF
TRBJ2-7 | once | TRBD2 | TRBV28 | TGTGCCAGCGGGGTTCTGGGACTAGGGGATGACTACGAGCAGTACTTC | CASGVLGLGDDYEQYF
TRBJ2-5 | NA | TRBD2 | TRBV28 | TGTGCCAGCTTGGGGGGAGGGTTTGAGACCCAGTACTTC | CASLGGGFETQYF
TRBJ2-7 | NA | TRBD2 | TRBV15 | TGTGCCACCAGCAGAGCCGGGACTAGCGGCGAGCAGTACTTC | CATSRAGTSGEQYF
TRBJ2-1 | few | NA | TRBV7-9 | TGTGCCAGCAGCTTAGTTAGGCAGCGGTCCTACAATGAGCAGTTCTTC | CASSLVRQRSYNEQFF
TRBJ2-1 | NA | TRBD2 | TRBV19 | TGTGCCAGTAGTCTACGGACTAGCGCGAGCGGGGGTGAGCAGTTCTTC | CASSLRTSASGGEQFF
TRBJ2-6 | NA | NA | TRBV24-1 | TGTGCCACCAGTGATCGCAGAAGCTCTGGGGCCAACGTCCTGACTTTC | CATSDRRSSGANVLTF
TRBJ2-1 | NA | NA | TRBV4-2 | TGTGCCAGCACCCAACTGGACTGGGGAATTGAGCAGTTCTTC | CASTQLDWGIEQFF
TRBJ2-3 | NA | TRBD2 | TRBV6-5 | TGTGCCAGCAGTTACTCGGCGGGAGCGGGAGATACGCAGTATTTT | CASSYSAGAGDTQYF
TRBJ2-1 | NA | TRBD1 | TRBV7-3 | TGTGCCAGCAGCCCTGGACAGGGTTGGTCGGAGGAGCAGTTCTTC | CASSPGQGWSEEQFF
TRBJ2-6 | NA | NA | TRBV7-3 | TGTGCCAGCAGCTTATCCTCTTCCTCTGGGGCCAACGTCCTGACTTTC | CASSLSSSSGANVLTF
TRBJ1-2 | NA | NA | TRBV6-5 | TGTGCCAGCACCACGAGATGGGGCGCGGACTATGGCTACACCTTC | CASTTRWGADYGYTF
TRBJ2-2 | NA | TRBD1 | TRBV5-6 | TGTGCCAGCAGCCATGGGGACAGTCGGCGCAGGACCGGGGAGCTGTTTTTT | CASSHGDSRRRTGELFF
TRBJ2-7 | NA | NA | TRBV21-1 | TGTGCCAGCAGCGAGGGACAGGGGTCGTACGAGCAGTACTTC | CASSEGQGSYEQYF
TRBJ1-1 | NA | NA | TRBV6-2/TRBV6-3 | TGTGCCAGCAGTCATGAGATTACAGGGAACACTGAAGCTTTCTTT | CASSHEITGNTEAFF
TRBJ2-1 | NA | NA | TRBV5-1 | TGCGCCAGCAGACAGGACGCTTATACGGGACTTGGGATAAAGGAGCAGTTCTTC | CASRQDAYTGLGIKEQFF
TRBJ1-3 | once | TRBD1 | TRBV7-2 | TGTGCCAGCAGCCCACAGGGACAGCCCGGAAACACCATATATTTT | CASSPQGQPGNTIYF
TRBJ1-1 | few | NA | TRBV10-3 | TGTGCCATCAGTGACCGCGGAGGGGACACTGAAGCTTTCTTT | CAISDRGGDTEAFF
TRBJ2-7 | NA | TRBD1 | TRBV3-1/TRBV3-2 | TGTGCCAGCAGCCCACGGACAGGGGGTGGCTACGAGCAGTACTTC | CASSPRTGGGYEQYF
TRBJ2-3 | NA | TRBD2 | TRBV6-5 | TGTGCCACCTGGGGGAGGGGCACAGATACGCAGTATTTT | CATWGRGTDTQYF
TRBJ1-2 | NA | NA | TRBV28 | TGTGCCAGCAGTTTTCGGAGAGGGCACGATGGCTACACCTTC | CASSFRRGHDGYTF
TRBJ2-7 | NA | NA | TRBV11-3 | TGTGCCAGCAGCTTACCAAGCCCCGTCGAGCAGTACTTC | CASSLPSPVEQYF
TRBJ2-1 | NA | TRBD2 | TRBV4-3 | TGCGCCAGCAGCTTCAATTTCGGGAATCTTGGGACTAGCGGGAATAATGAGCAGTTCTTC | CASSFNFGNLGTSGNNEQFF
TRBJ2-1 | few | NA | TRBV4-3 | TGCGCCAGCAGCCAAGTAAGCTCAGGGGTTCAGTTCTTC | CASSQVSSGVQFF
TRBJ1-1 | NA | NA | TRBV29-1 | TGCAGCGTTAGTGTAAGGGGTCAGAACACTGAAGCTTTCTTT | CSVSVRGQNTEAFF
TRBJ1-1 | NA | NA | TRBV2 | TGTGCCAGCAGTGAAGCGCGACAGTTGAACACTGAAGCTTTCTTT | CASSEARQLNTEAFF
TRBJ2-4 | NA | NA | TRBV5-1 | TGCGCCAGCAGCTTGGGGGACACCGAAAACATTCAGTACTTC | CASSLGDTENIQYF
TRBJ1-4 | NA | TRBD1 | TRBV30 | TGTGCCTGGAGTAAGGGGGCAGAGTGGATTAATGAAAAACTGTTTTTT | CAWSKGAEWINEKLFF
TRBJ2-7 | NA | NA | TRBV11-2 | TGTGCCAGCAGCGTCGGACCAGGGCCCTACGAGCAGTACTTC | CASSVGPGPYEQYF
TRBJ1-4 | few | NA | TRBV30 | TGTGCCTGGAGTGCCAGGGACACCCTCAGGGAGAAACTGTTTTTT | CAWSARDTLREKLFF
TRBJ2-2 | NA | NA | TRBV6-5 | TGTGCCAGCAGAGAGCCCTTCCCCCCCACCGGGGAGCTGTTTTTT | CASREPFPPTGELFF
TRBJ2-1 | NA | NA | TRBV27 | TGTGCCAGCAGAAGGACAGTTCAGGAGCAGTTCTTC | CASRRTVQEQFF
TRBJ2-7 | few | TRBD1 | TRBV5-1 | TGCGCCAGCAGCTTGGCCGTTAGCACAGGGGGCCACGAGCAGTACTTC | CASSLAVSTGGHEQYF